The clone carrying this T cell receptor beta chain was counted only a few times. Its specificity is unknown. Gene names and germline match the mouse. The read comes to an end 4 residues before the CDR3 does, leaving the germline J gene to fill in the end. The CDR3 contains 13 residues. Germline V gene lookup returns CDR1 FNHDT and CDR2 SITEND (reference sequence). Following extraction, RNA underwent reverse transcription to cDNA, which served as the sequencing template. This table comes from immunoSEQ multiplex PCR, and its TCRdb copy is limited to in-frame clones, with some not included. The sample holds more than 250,000 clones, and no clone turns up only once. Sorting used CD4, CD8alpha, NKG2D, NKG2ACE and other markers on pooled cutaneous lymph node cells. This sample is drawn from a study of CD8+ T cells in alopecia areata. Study outcomes and limitations: Relative to normal scalp, lesional scalp, especially alopecia totalis/universalis, showed higher clonality.

The rearrangement joins TRBV19 to TRBJ2-5; D may be TRBD1 (6 bases). This TCR came from a C3H/HeJ mouse with alopecia areata. MHC haplotype: H2-k. The source material was CD4+ T cells sorted from a lymph node. CDR3 residues: CASRGTPRDTQYF. The CDR3 bases that were read are TGTGCCAGCAGAGGGACACCCCGGGAC. Variable domain in full (rest from reference TRBV19 and TRBJ2-5): GGIITQTPKFLIGQEGQKLTLKCQQNFNHDTMYWYRQDSGKGLRLIYYSITENDLQKGDLSEGYDASREKKSSFSLTVTSAQKNEMAVFLCASRGTPRDTQYFGPGTRLLVL.